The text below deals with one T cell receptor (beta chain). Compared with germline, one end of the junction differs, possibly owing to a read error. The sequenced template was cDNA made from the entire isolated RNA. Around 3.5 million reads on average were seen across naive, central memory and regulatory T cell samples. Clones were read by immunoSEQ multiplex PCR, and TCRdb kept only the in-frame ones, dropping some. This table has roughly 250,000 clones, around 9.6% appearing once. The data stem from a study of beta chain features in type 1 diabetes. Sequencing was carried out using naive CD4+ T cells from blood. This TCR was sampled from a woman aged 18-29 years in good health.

In DNA form, the CDR3 reads TGTGCTAGCAGCCCGGGGGACGCAAACGCAAATCAGTATTTT. Amino acids: CASSPGDANANQYF. The chain uses TRBV7-7 and TRBJ2-3, with D tentatively TRBD2 (6 bases). In germline, CDR1 is SSHAT, CDR2 FNYEAQ (reference sequence). The CDR3 extends over 14 amino acids.